This TCR beta chain was sequenced in a study of blood T cell repertoires in COVID-19. Study as a whole: Acute and convalescent COVID-19 samples came from the United States, Italy and Spain.

Participants were aged roughly 18 to 90 years, lived in over 20 US areas, and enrolled virtually. Recovered Cohort 3 donors showed two negative PCRs, clearance, or symptom resolution. Here immunoSEQ multiplex PCR was the method, and the copy in TCRdb shows in-frame clones only, minus some. The profile shows 250,000 to 350,000 clones, 80% to 90% of them singletons. This receptor was taken from a woman aged 18-30 years who had recovered from COVID-19. Sequencing was carried out using PBMCs or T cells enriched from blood (not recorded which).

This CDR3 reads CASTPAGQGSQDTQYF. CDR3 coding DNA: TGTGCCAGTACTCCCGCCGGACAGGGAAGTCAAGATACGCAGTATTTT. The rearrangement links TRBV19 to TRBJ2-3, with TRBD1 matching 8 bases. Germline V gives CDR1 LNHDA, CDR2 SQIVND (reference sequence). The CDR3 spans 16 residues. V was pared by 7 bases and J by 5 bases, with 14 bases of the junction left unmatched. The full variable domain, rest sourced from reference TRBV19 and TRBJ2-3, is DGGITQSPKYLFRKEGQNVTLSCEQNLNHDAMYWYRQDPGQGLRLIYYSQIVNDFQKGDIAEGYSVSREKKESFPLTVTSAQKNPTAFYLCASTPAGQGSQDTQYFGPGTRLTVL.